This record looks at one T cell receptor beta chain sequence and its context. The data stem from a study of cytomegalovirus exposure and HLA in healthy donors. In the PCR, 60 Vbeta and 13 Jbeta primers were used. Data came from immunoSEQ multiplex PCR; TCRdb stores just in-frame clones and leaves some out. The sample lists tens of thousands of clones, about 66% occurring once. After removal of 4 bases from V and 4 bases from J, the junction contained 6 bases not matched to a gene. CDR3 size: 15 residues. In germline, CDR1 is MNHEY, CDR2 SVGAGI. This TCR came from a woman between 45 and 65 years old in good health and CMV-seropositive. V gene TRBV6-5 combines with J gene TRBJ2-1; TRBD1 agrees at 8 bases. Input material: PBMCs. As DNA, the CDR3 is TGTGCCAGCAGTTTCGGACAGGGCCGGTACAATGAGCAGTTCTTC. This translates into CASSFGQGRYNEQFF.